The TCR beta chain described here comes from a study of T cells in Graves' hyperthyroidism and ophthalmopathy. Study-level background: Blood from the periphery was taken at initial diagnosis, before any treatment.

The source material, RNA transcripts, was used to amplify TCR beta CDR3 regions. Initially, a first-round RT-PCR of the TCR CDR3 employed the HTBI primer set. TCRdb recomputed calls from the multiplex PCR reads with MiXCR, one row per CDR3 protein. The table lists 500,000 to 550,000 distinct CDR3 sequences, roughly 21% of them singletons. About this clonotype itself: The antigen is undetermined.

Germline loops: CDR1 MGHRA, CDR2 YSYEKL. Trimming stripped 1 base from V and 2 bases from J, with 7 bases between. The CDR3 loop spans 14 amino acids. Enrolled ophthalmopathy patients presented with a Clinical Activity Score of at least 3, a NOSPECS grade of at least 4, and disease duration under 3 months. Diagnoses were established using clinical symptoms, serum thyroxine and TRAb, thyroid ultrasound and orbital computed tomography. Study-wide results and limits: In the blood, most expanded thyroid clonotypes above 0.001 appeared as well.

The V and J genes are TRBV4-1 and TRBJ2-3; D unclear. The TCR originated in a man aged 40-55 years with Graves' ophthalmopathy. Material for sequencing was blood. This chain's CDR3 is CASSQVQFTDTQYF. For the CDR3, the DNA is TGCGCCAGCAGCCAAGTTCAATTCACAGATACGCAGTATTTT.